A single sample gave rise to the 10 T cell receptor beta chains below, sequenced in a study of T-cell memory formation after mild COVID-19. TCRdb ran MiXCR on the 5' RACE reads and lists one entry per CDR3 protein. This sample has 580,000 or so distinct CDR3 sequences, with 17% found just once. Material: PBMCs or a T cell subset sorted from them (not recorded which). These receptors were collected from an adult woman who had mild COVID-19 (a few samples of this study predate the infection). Cell type and time point are not known.

A few counts support this clonotype. The gene calls are TRBV15 and TRBJ2-3; TRBD1 aligns across 10 bases. V lost 6 bases to trimming and J lost 1 base; unmatched junction nucleotides: 7. The CDR3 consists of 16 residues. Germline loops: CDR1 LNHNV, CDR2 YYDKDF (reference sequence). In DNA, the CDR3 is TGTGCCACCAGAAGTGGACAGGGGGGGGGCACAGATACGCAGTATTTT. Protein sequence: CATRSGQGGGTDTQYF.

This chain connects TRBV7-2 to TRBJ2-7; D is unresolved. Germline CDR1 reads SGHTA; CDR2 reads FQGNSA. The V and J ends lost 3 bases and 0 bases respectively, with 15 bases between them. The CDR3 sequence is 16 residues long. The CDR3, as DNA: TGTGCCAGCAGCTTTTTTGTGTGGGAAAGCTCCTACGAGCAGTACTTC. Its protein product is CASSFFVWESSYEQYF.

CDR3 DNA sequence: TGTGCCAGTCACCAGCGGTTGAGCACAGATACGCAGTATTTT. Its protein product is CASHQRLSTDTQYF. The V gene is TRBV2, the J gene TRBJ2-3; possible D gene TRBD2, 5 bases. CDR1 is SNHLY and CDR2 is FYNNEI in the germline V gene. The CDR3 is made up of 14 amino acids. Between the trimmed V and J ends, which lost 9 bases and 0 bases, there was a span of 13 bases.

This clonotype was counted between two and nine times. The V and J genes are TRBV4-2 and TRBJ2-5; the match to TRBD2 covers 12 bases. Unmatched junction bases numbered 4, after V lost 3 bases and J lost 5 bases. CDR1 is LGHNA and CDR2 is YNFKEQ in the germline V gene. CDR3 size: 15 residues. The CDR3 sequence: CASSHRLAGDETQYF. DNA of the CDR3: TGTGCCAGCAGCCATCGACTAGCGGGGGATGAGACCCAGTACTTC.

CDR3 sequence reads: CSVASSPGRNTDTQYF. Here the CDR3 DNA reads TGCAGCGTTGCGAGTTCCCCGGGTAGAAACACAGATACGCAGTATTTT. The rearrangement uses TRBV29-1 and TRBJ2-3; D remains ambiguous. CDR1 is SQVTM and CDR2 is ANQGSEA in the germline V gene. This CDR3 comprises 16 residues. Trimming pared 4 bases from V and 2 bases from J, leaving 19 bases between.

The rearrangement links TRBV5-1 to TRBJ2-7; TRBD1 matches at 7 bases. The CDR3 covers 17 residues. CDR1 and CDR2 (germline): SGHRS, YFSETQ. V dropped 4 bases and J dropped 3; count of bases not matched to a gene: 16. The CDR3 loop reads CASSAEFPGTVGYEQYF. In DNA form, the CDR3 reads TGCGCCAGCAGCGCGGAATTCCCAGGGACAGTTGGCTACGAGCAGTACTTC.

There are a few counts of this clonotype. This CDR3 reads CASSAPGTSGAYTQYF. The CDR3 DNA is TGTGCCAGCAGCGCACCGGGGACTAGCGGGGCTTATACGCAGTATTTT. J is TRBJ2-3 and V is TRBV11-2, with 13 bases fitting TRBD2. Per germline, CDR1 SGHAT and CDR2 FQNNGV. V trimming: 5 bases; J trimming: 7 bases; junction bases outside the gene matches: 9. The CDR3 is 16 residues long. Based on the CDR3 plus reference TRBV11-2 and TRBJ2-3, the full variable domain is EAGVAQSPRYKIIEKRQSVAFWCNPISGHATLYWYQQILGQGPKLLIQFQNNGVVDDSQLPKDRFSAERLKGVDSTLKIQPAKLEDSAVYLCASSAPGTSGAYTQYFGPGTRLTVL.

This clonotype was detected ten times or more. This chain links TRBV5-1 with TRBJ1-4; D is possibly TRBD1 (6 bases). The CDR3 contains 15 residues. CDR1 is SGHRS, CDR2 YFSETQ, per germline. The V and J ends lost 1 base and 7 bases respectively, with 14 bases between them. CDR3 residues: CASSLLGQPVEKLFF. The CDR3 nucleotides are TGCGCCAGCAGCTTGCTTGGACAGCCAGTTGAAAAACTGTTTTTT.

CDR3 nucleotides: TGTGCCAGCAGGCGGACATGGAACACCGGGGAGCTGTTTTTT. This gives the protein CASRRTWNTGELFF. This chain uses TRBV6-5 with TRBJ2-2, with D perhaps TRBD1 (5 bases). CDR3 length equals 14 residues. In germline, CDR1 is MNHEY, CDR2 SVGAGI. V was clipped by 6 bases and J by 1 base, with 9 bases between them.

The sample holds many counts of this clonotype. In nucleotides, the CDR3 is TGTGCCAGCAGCCAAGACGGGACAGGCATGGACGAGCAGTACTTC. This encodes CASSQDGTGMDEQYF. The gene calls are TRBV4-2 and TRBJ2-7; 8 positions match TRBD1. J lost 5 bases, V lost 0 bases, and 6 bases had no gene match. This CDR3 region has 15 residues. Germline CDR1 LGHNA, CDR2 YNFKEQ.